This T cell receptor (beta chain) was recovered during a study of blood T cells in healthy people across ages. Study-wide points: Bulk PBMC profiling left naive and antigen-experienced comparisons inconclusive.

Using a J-beta primer mix together with a sample-barcoded 5' primer, a second PCR was run for about 6 to 11 cycles. Each CDR3 protein is one row after TCRdb ran MiXCR on the 5' RACE reads. Of about 650,000 distinct CDR3 sequences listed, 32% are singletons. Ten or more counts support this clonotype. The antigen is not known. The V segment lost 2 bases and the J segment 2 bases; nucleotides outside the gene matches: 10. Germline CDR1 DFQATT, CDR2 SNEGSKA (reference sequence). The CDR3 length is 16 residues. The V and J genes are TRBV20-1 and TRBJ2-7, with 9 bases identical to TRBD1. The sample taken for sequencing was blood. The TCR sequence derives from a woman of 80 years or more in good health. CDR3 bases: TGCAGTGCTAGACTGGGACAGGGTCTTCCCCCCTACGAGCAGTACTTC. The encoded protein is CSARLGQGLPPYEQYF.